Included here is one T cell receptor (beta chain) sequence, with context. Its antigen remains unidentified. It was with a sample-barcoded 5' primer and a J-beta primer mix that a second PCR of roughly 7 to 12 cycles was run. TCRdb re-derived calls from the 5' RACE reads in MiXCR, one entry per CDR3 protein. The sample has 650,000 to 800,000 distinct CDR3 sequences, approximately 44% seen once; the top ten hold around 21%. This sample stems from a study of blood T cells in healthy people across ages. Whole-study findings and limits: Unsorted PBMCs blocked a conclusive comparison of naive and antigen-experienced cells.

The CDR3 covers 14 residues. Trimming removed 4 bases at V and 4 bases at J, with 13 bases between. Germline CDR1 SGHDT, CDR2 YYEEEE. The sequence was collected from a man aged 60 to 75 in good health. The sequenced material came from blood. The chain joins TRBV5-6 to TRBJ2-3, with a tentative D call TRBD2 (5 bases). CDR3 sequence reads: CASSKVLDADTQYF. As DNA, the CDR3 is TGTGCCAGCAGCAAGGTACTAGACGCAGATACGCAGTATTTT.